This T cell receptor beta chain was obtained from a study of beta chain features in type 1 diabetes. This CDR3 region has 13 residues. Trimming shortened V by 2 bases and J by 10 bases, and 9 bases separated the two germline ends. Germline lookup yields CDR1 SGHVS and CDR2 FQNEAQ. This clone was counted between two and nine times. Expressed TCRB transcripts were sequenced, since all the RNA that had been isolated was reverse transcribed. Only in-frame clones appear in the TCRdb table, and some are missing; sequencing was by immunoSEQ multiplex PCR. The data show hundreds of thousands of clones, about 15% seen once.

This rearrangement joins TRBV7-8 to TRBJ1-6; D is unclear. The material sequenced was central memory CD4+ T cells from blood. The sequence derives from a man aged 25 to 40 in good health. CDR3 bases: TGTGCCAGCAGCTTATTCGGGAAATCACCCCTCCACTTT. This encodes CASSLFGKSPLHF.